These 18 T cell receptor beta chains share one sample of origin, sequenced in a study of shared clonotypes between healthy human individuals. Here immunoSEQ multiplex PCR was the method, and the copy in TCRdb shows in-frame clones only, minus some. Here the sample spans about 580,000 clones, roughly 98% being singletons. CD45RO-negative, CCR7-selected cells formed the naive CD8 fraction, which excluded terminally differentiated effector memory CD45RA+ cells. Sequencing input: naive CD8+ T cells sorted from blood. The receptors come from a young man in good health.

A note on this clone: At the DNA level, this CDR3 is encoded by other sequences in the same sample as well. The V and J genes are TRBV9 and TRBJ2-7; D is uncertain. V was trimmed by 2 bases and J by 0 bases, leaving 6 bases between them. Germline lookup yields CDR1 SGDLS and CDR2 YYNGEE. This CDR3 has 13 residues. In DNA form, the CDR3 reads TGTGCCAGCAGCGTGGACGGCTCCTACGAGCAGTACTTC. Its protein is CASSVDGSYEQYF.

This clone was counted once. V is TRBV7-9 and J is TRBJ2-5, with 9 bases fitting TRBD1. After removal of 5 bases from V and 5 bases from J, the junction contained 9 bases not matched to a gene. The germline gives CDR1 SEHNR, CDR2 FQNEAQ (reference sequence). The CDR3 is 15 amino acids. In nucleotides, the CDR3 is TGTGCCAGCAGCCCACGACAGGGGGAATCGGAGACCCAGTACTTC. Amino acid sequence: CASSPRQGESETQYF.

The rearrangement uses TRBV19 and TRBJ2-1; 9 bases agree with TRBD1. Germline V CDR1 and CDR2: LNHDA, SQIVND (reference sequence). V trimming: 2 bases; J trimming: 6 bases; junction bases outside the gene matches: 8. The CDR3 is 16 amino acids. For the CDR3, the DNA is TGTGCCAGTAGTATACGGGACAGGGAGGGTAGCAATGAGCAGTTCTTC. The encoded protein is CASSIRDREGSNEQFF.

The CDR3 DNA follows: TGCAGCGTTGAAGATATGTACAATGAGCAGTTCTTC. This gives the protein CSVEDMYNEQFF. V usage is TRBV29-1 and J usage is TRBJ2-1; D is ambiguous. V was cut by 0 bases and J by 4 bases, with 4 bases left in between. CDR1 SQVTM and CDR2 ANQGSEA come from the germline V gene. The CDR3 is 12 amino acids.

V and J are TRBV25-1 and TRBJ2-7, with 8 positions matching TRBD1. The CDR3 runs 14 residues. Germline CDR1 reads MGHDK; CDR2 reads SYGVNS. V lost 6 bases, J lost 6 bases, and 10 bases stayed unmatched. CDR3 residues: CASSNTDRVGEQYF. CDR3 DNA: TGTGCCAGCAGCAACACGGACAGGGTCGGCGAGCAGTACTTC.

CDR3 protein: CASDRADANTGELFF. DNA of the CDR3: TGCGCCAGCGACAGGGCCGACGCGAACACCGGGGAGCTGTTTTTT. The J gene is TRBJ2-2, the V gene TRBV4-1; 7 nucleotides agree with TRBD1. Germline values: CDR1 MGHRA, CDR2 YSYEKL. The ends lost 8 bases at V and 0 bases at J; junction bases unmatched: 6. The CDR3 extends over 15 amino acids.

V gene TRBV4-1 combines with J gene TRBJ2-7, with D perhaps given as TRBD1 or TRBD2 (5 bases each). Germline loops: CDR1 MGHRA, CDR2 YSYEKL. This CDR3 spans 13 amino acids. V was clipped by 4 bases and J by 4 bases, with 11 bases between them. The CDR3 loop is CASSPAGTYEQYF. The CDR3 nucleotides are TGCGCCAGCAGCCCAGCAGGGACGTACGAGCAGTACTTC.

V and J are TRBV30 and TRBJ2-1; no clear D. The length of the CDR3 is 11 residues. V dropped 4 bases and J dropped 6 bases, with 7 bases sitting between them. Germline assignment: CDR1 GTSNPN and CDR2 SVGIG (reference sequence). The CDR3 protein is CAWTRSNEQFF. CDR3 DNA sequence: TGTGCCTGGACAAGGAGCAATGAGCAGTTCTTC.

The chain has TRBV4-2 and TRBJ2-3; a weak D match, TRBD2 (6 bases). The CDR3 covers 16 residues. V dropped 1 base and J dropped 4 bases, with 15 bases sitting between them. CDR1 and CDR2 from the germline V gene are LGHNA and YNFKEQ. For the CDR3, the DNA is TGTGCCAGCAGCCAAGTTCCGGGACTGAGCGCAGATACGCAGTATTTT. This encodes CASSQVPGLSADTQYF.

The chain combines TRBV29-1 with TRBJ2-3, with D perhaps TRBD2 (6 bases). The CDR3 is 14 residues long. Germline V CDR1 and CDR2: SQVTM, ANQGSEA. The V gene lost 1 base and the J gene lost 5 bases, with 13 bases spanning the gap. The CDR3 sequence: CSVEVSRGGDTQYF. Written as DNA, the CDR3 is TGCAGCGTTGAAGTTTCTCGGGGAGGAGATACGCAGTATTTT.

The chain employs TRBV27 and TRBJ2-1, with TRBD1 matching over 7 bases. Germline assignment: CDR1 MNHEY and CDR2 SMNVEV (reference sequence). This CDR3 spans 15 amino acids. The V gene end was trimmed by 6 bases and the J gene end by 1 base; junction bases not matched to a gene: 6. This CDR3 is CASSIGTVSYNEQFF. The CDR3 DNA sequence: TGTGCCAGCAGCATCGGGACAGTATCCTACAATGAGCAGTTCTTC.

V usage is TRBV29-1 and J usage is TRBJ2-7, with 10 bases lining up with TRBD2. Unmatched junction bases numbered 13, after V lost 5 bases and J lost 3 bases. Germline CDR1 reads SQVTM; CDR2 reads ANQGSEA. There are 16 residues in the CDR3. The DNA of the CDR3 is TGCAGCGTTACTAGCGGGAACTCGTTGGGGGTCTACGAGCAGTACTTC. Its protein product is CSVTSGNSLGVYEQYF.

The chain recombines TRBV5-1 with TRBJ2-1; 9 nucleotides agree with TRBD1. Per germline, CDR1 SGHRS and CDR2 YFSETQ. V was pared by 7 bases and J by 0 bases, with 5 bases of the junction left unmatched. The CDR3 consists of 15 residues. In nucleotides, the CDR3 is TGCGCCAGCGGGGAGGGACAGGGCTCCTACAATGAGCAGTTCTTC. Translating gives CASGEGQGSYNEQFF.

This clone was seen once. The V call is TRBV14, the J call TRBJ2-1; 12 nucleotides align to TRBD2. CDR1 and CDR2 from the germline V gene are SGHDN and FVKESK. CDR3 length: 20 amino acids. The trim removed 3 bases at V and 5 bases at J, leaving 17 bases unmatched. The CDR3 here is CASSHAWGASGRAVDNEQFF. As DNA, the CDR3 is TGTGCCAGCAGCCACGCGTGGGGGGCTAGCGGGAGGGCCGTAGACAATGAGCAGTTCTTC.

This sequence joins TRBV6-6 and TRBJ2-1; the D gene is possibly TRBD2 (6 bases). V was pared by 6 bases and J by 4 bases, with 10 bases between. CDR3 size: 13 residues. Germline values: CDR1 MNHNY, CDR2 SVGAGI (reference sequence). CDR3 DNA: TGTGCCAGCAGCCAAGGAGGGTACAATGAGCAGTTCTTC. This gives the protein CASSQGGYNEQFF.

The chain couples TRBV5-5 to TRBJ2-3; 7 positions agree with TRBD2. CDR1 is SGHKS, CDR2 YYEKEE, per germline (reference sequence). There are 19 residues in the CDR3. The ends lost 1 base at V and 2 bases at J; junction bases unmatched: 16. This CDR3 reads CASSLTSSGPGTLTDTQYF. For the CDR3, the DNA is TGTGCCAGCAGCTTGACCTCTAGCGGCCCAGGGACCCTCACAGATACGCAGTATTTT.

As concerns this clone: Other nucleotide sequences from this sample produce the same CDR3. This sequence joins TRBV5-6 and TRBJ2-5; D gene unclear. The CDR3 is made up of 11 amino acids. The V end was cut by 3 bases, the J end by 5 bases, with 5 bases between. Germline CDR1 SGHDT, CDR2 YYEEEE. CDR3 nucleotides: TGTGCCAGCAGCTCACTGGAGACCCAGTACTTC. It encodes CASSSLETQYF.

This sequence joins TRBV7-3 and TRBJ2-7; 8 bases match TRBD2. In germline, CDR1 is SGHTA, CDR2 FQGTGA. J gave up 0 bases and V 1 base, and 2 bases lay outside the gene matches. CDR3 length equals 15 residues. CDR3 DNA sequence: TGTGCCAGCAGCTTAAGCGGGGGGAGCTCCTACGAGCAGTACTTC. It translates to CASSLSGGSSYEQYF.